These 27 T cell receptor beta chains came from one sample sequenced in a study of blood T cell repertoires in COVID-19. Measured with immunoSEQ multiplex PCR; TCRdb has only the in-frame clones, and not every one. The sample consists of about 60,000 clones, about nine tenths of them appearing once. Material: peripheral blood. The source of these receptors is a human donor with active COVID-19. The donor label of this sample is uncertain.

The J gene is TRBJ2-5, the V gene TRBV9; the D gene is possibly TRBD1 (5 bases). This CDR3 comprises 15 residues. Trimming stripped 4 bases from V and 5 bases from J, with 18 bases between. Germline loops: CDR1 SGDLS, CDR2 YYNGEE. Here the CDR3 DNA reads TGTGCCAGCAGCCCAGAGGTAGGGGTGCGCGAGACCCAGTACTTC. It translates to CASSPEVGVRETQYF. Based on the CDR3 plus reference TRBV9 and TRBJ2-5, the full variable domain is DSGVTQTPKHLITATGQRVTLRCSPRSGDLSVYWYQQSLDQGLQFLIQYYNGEERAKGNILERFSAQQFPDLHSELNLSSLELGDSALYFCASSPEVGVRETQYFGPGTRLLVL.

This sequence joins TRBV7-2 and TRBJ1-1; D remains ambiguous. The CDR3 contains 14 residues. The V end was cut by 5 bases, the J end by 6 bases, with 16 bases between. The germline V gene encodes CDR1 SGHTA and CDR2 FQGNSA. CDR3 DNA: TGTGCCAGCAGCCTCTCCACTGTATCGTCTGAAGCTTTCTTT. The encoded protein is CASSLSTVSSEAFF.

This clone came up once. V and J are TRBV29-1 and TRBJ2-7; 8 bases agree with TRBD2. Germline V gives CDR1 SQVTM, CDR2 ANQGSEA. With 7 bases clipped from V and 7 bases from J, the junction kept 9 bases outside the gene matches. There are 12 residues in the CDR3. The DNA of the CDR3 is TGCAGCGCTAGGACTAGCATAGGGGAGCAGTACTTC. This encodes CSARTSIGEQYF.

The rearrangement links TRBV6-2 or TRBV6-3 to TRBJ2-7; D may be TRBD1 (7 bases). This CDR3 contains 18 residues. V lost 5 bases, J lost 5 bases, and 28 bases lay in between. Germline V gene data show CDR1 as MNHEY and CDR2 as SVGEGT. The CDR3 DNA is TGTGCCAGCAGTCCCGGGACAGCACACGGGGGATGGGGAGACGAGCAGTACTTC. Protein sequence: CASSPGTAHGGWGDEQYF.

This clone was counted only a few times. The V call is TRBV28, the J call TRBJ1-5, with D hard to call. Germline V lookup: CDR1 MDHEN, CDR2 SYDVKM. The CDR3 runs to 14 residues. Trimming cost V 3 bases and J 6 bases, with 12 bases left between them. CDR3 residues: CASSLGGSPQPQHF. DNA of the CDR3: TGTGCCAGCAGTTTGGGAGGGTCTCCTCAGCCCCAGCATTTT. Full variable domain (remainder filled in from reference TRBV28 and TRBJ1-5): DVKVTQSSRYLVKRTGEKVFLECVQDMDHENMFWYRQDPGLGLRLIYFSYDVKMKEKGDIPEGYSVSREKKERFSLILESASTNQTSMYLCASSLGGSPQPQHFGDGTRLSIL.

This chain connects TRBV7-2 to TRBJ2-7; the match to TRBD2 covers 9 bases. The CDR3 is 15 amino acids. Germline trimming cut 5 bases from V and 3 bases from J; bases unmatched to any gene: 8. CDR1 and CDR2 (germline): SGHTA, FQGNSA. The CDR3 protein is CASSLTSGAFYEQYF. In DNA form, the CDR3 reads TGTGCCAGCAGCCTGACTAGCGGAGCGTTCTACGAGCAGTACTTC.

The chain couples TRBV9 to TRBJ2-3, with 7 bases lining up with TRBD2. CDR3 length: 15 residues. V dropped 4 bases and J dropped 2; count of bases not matched to a gene: 7. Germline V lookup: CDR1 SGDLS, CDR2 YYNGEE. The CDR3 nucleotides read TGTGCCAGCAGCTCCTGGGGGGGGTCCACAGATACGCAGTATTTT. Translating gives CASSSWGGSTDTQYF.

The CDR3 sequence: CASSLLKAAGTDSNQPQHF. The CDR3 DNA is TGCGCCAGCAGCTTACTCAAGGCAGCCGGGACAGATAGCAATCAGCCCCAGCATTTT. This chain connects TRBV5-1 to TRBJ1-5, with TRBD1 identical over 7 bases. The J segment lost 0 bases and the V segment lost 2 bases, leaving 14 bases of the junction unmatched. Looked up from germline, CDR1 is SGHRS and CDR2 is YFSETQ. The CDR3 consists of 19 residues.

This clone was seen just once. This chain uses TRBV5-4 with TRBJ2-1, with 8 nucleotides matching TRBD1. This CDR3 region has 14 residues. J gave up 5 bases and V 1 base, and 2 bases lay outside the gene matches. Germline CDR1 reads SGHNT; CDR2 reads YYREEE (reference sequence). The DNA of the CDR3 is TGTGCCAGCAGCTTGCAGGGGGCCCACAATGAGCAGTTCTTC. Its protein is CASSLQGAHNEQFF.

The chain combines TRBV5-4 with TRBJ1-1; no clear D. CDR3 length: 13 amino acids. The V end lost 1 base, the J end lost 6 bases, and 10 bases lay between the germline ends. Germline V gives CDR1 SGHNT, CDR2 YYREEE (reference sequence). The DNA for the CDR3 is TGTGCCAGCAGCTTGTCTGGCGGGGCTGAAGCTTTCTTT. Protein sequence: CASSLSGGAEAFF.

This sequence joins TRBV5-1 and TRBJ2-1; 8 bases match TRBD2. V gave up 6 bases and J gave up 7 bases; unmatched junction bases: 12. Germline V gene lookup returns CDR1 SGHRS and CDR2 YFSETQ. The CDR3 loop spans 15 amino acids. The CDR3 DNA reads as TGCGCCAGCACCCCCAGAAGCGGGAGTGTAAATGAGCAGTTCTTC. Its translation: CASTPRSGSVNEQFF. Combining the CDR3 with reference TRBV5-1 and TRBJ2-1 gives the whole variable domain KAGVTQTPRYLIKTRGQQVTLSCSPISGHRSVSWYQQTPGQGLQFLFEYFSETQRNKGNFPGRFSGRQFSNSRSEMNVSTLELGDSALYLCASTPRSGSVNEQFFGPGTRLTVL.

J is TRBJ1-3 and V is TRBV3-1 (or the pseudogene TRBV3-2); no firm D call. The CDR3 contains 14 residues. V gave up 3 bases and J gave up 0 bases, with 6 bases separating them. In germline, CDR1 is LGHDT, CDR2 YNNKEL (reference sequence). CDR3 DNA sequence: TGTGCCAGCAGCCAGGCTTTCTCTGGAAACACCATATATTTT. Protein product: CASSQAFSGNTIYF.

This clone appeared a single time. The J gene is TRBJ2-1, the V gene TRBV5-6; D possibly corresponds to TRBD2 (6 bases). Per germline, CDR1 SGHDT and CDR2 YYEEEE. The CDR3 loop spans 15 amino acids. V was trimmed by 2 bases and J by 4 bases, leaving 13 bases between them. The CDR3 DNA is TGTGCCAGCAGCTTTTGGGGGGAAACGTACAATGAGCAGTTCTTC. Its translation: CASSFWGETYNEQFF.

The rearrangement uses TRBV7-2 and TRBJ1-5; D unresolved. CDR3 length equals 19 residues. Germline V lookup: CDR1 SGHTA, CDR2 FQGNSA. V was cut by 2 bases and J by 1 base, with 21 bases left in between. The CDR3 loop reads CASSLRPAGLSGSNQPQHF. CDR3 coding DNA: TGTGCCAGCAGCTTACGTCCGGCAGGCTTGTCGGGAAGCAATCAGCCCCAGCATTTT.

This sequence joins TRBV24-1 and TRBJ2-1, with 10 bases that match TRBD2. The CDR3 is 18 amino acids. V trimming: 5 bases; J trimming: 0 bases; junction bases outside the gene matches: 9. The germline V gene encodes CDR1 KGHDR and CDR2 SFDVKD. CDR3 amino acids: CATSALRASGSSYNEQFF. CDR3 DNA: TGTGCCACCAGTGCCCTTAGGGCTAGCGGGAGCTCCTACAATGAGCAGTTCTTC.

This clone was seen once. The chain recombines TRBV4-3 with TRBJ2-6; TRBD2 matches 9 bases. Looked up from germline, CDR1 is LGHNA and CDR2 is YSLEER. The CDR3 spans 18 residues. V gave up 5 bases and J gave up 1 base; unmatched junction bases: 9. The CDR3 is CASSSHSGSSSGANVLTF. Written as DNA, the CDR3 is TGCGCCAGCAGCTCACATAGCGGGAGCAGTTCTGGGGCCAACGTCCTGACTTTC.

The chain recombines TRBV7-2 with TRBJ2-7, with TRBD2 matching 12 bases. The CDR3 totals 17 residues. V lost 1 base, J lost 2 bases, and 6 bases stayed unmatched. The germline CDR1 and CDR2 sequences are SGHTA and FQGNSA. Here the CDR3 reads CASSLGLAGGSTYEQYF. The CDR3 nucleotides read TGTGCCAGCAGCTTAGGTCTAGCGGGGGGGAGTACCTACGAGCAGTACTTC.

The J gene is TRBJ2-7, the V gene TRBV5-6, with TRBD1 matching 9 bases. J gave up 2 bases and V 4 bases, and 4 bases lay outside the gene matches. Germline CDR1 SGHDT, CDR2 YYEEEE. The CDR3 consists of 14 residues. This chain's CDR3 is CASSVGQGPYEQYF. CDR3 coding DNA: TGTGCCAGCAGCGTGGGACAGGGACCCTACGAGCAGTACTTC.

The CDR3 sequence: CASSIVLVGEAFF. CDR3 DNA sequence: TGTGCCAGTAGTATAGTACTGGTTGGTGAAGCTTTCTTT. The chain combines TRBV19 with TRBJ1-1; no firm D call. Germline values: CDR1 LNHDA, CDR2 SQIVND (reference sequence). V shed 1 base and J shed 7 bases, with 10 bases lying between them. This CDR3 is built from 13 residues.

The V call is TRBV3-1 (or the pseudogene TRBV3-2), the J call TRBJ1-6; D gene unclear. Germline V CDR1 and CDR2: LGHDT, YNNKEL (reference sequence). This CDR3 has 16 residues. The V end lost 8 bases, the J end lost 0 bases, and 14 bases lay between the germline ends. The CDR3 DNA follows: TGTGCCAGCGGTGATTTGGTGAGCTCCTATAATTCACCCCTCCACTTT. This translates into CASGDLVSSYNSPLHF.

The J gene is TRBJ1-1, the V gene TRBV7-2; the D gene is possibly TRBD1 (5 bases). The germline CDR1 and CDR2 sequences are SGHTA and FQGNSA. CDR3 length equals 15 residues. The germline V and J ends were trimmed by 1 base and 4 bases, with 13 bases remaining between them. This CDR3 is CASSLVVGGFTEAFF. CDR3 in DNA: TGTGCCAGCAGCTTAGTAGTCGGGGGTTTCACTGAAGCTTTCTTT.

The CDR3 region is CATRQGMWTEAFF. Here the CDR3 DNA reads TGTGCCACTAGACAGGGGATGTGGACTGAAGCTTTCTTT. The chain uses TRBV24-1 and TRBJ1-1; TRBD1 agrees at 8 bases. Germline assignment: CDR1 KGHDR and CDR2 SFDVKD. V was clipped by 10 bases and J by 5 bases; unmatched bases: 8. This CDR3 region has 13 residues.

The genes are TRBV7-6 and TRBJ2-3; 8 bases align to TRBD1. The length of the CDR3 is 14 residues. CDR1 is SGHVS and CDR2 is FNYEAQ in the germline V gene. J gave up 12 bases and V 1 base, and 9 bases lay outside the gene matches. CDR3 protein: CASSLEVAGTGQYF. As DNA, the CDR3 is TGTGCCAGCAGCTTAGAGGTCGCCGGGACAGGACAGTATTTT.

The V call is TRBV6-5, the J call TRBJ2-2; D not resolved. Trimming stripped 3 bases from V and 6 bases from J, with 8 bases between. This CDR3 has 13 residues. Looked up from germline, CDR1 is MNHEY and CDR2 is SVGAGI. Written as DNA, the CDR3 is TGTGCCAGCAGTTATACGAGGCCCGGGGAGCTGTTTTTT. Translating gives CASSYTRPGELFF.

The CDR3 loop reads CASRHRRGGAGETQYF. CDR3 bases: TGTGCCAGTCGTCATAGGCGCGGGGGGGCCGGAGAGACCCAGTACTTC. This chain links TRBV19 with TRBJ2-5, with 9 bases fitting TRBD2. The CDR3 covers 16 residues. CDR1 and CDR2 from the germline V gene are LNHDA and SQIVND (reference sequence). J was trimmed by 4 bases and V by 8 bases; bases with no gene match: 14.

The chain is built from TRBV30 and TRBJ2-5; D may be TRBD2 (6 bases). V was clipped by 2 bases and J by 5 bases, with 15 bases between them. This CDR3 spans 14 amino acids. From germline, CDR1 is GTSNPN and CDR2 SVGIG (reference sequence). This CDR3 is CAWSPPREWETQYF. Written as DNA, the CDR3 is TGTGCCTGGAGTCCCCCCCGGGAGTGGGAGACCCAGTACTTC.

The rearrangement joins TRBV19 to TRBJ2-1, with 9 bases lining up with TRBD1. J lost 4 bases, V lost 5 bases, and 6 bases had no gene match. Germline values: CDR1 LNHDA, CDR2 SQIVND (reference sequence). The CDR3 has 15 amino acids. Here the CDR3 reads CASSSTGTGYNEQFF. The DNA of the CDR3 is TGTGCCAGTAGTTCCACCGGGACAGGGTACAATGAGCAGTTCTTC.